The 25 T cell receptor beta chains listed next were all sequenced from one sample in a study of beta chain features in type 1 diabetes. Notes on the study in general: Moderate but significant shortening of TCRB CDR3s was recorded in all four CD4+ subsets from Type 1 diabetes patients.

For these TCRs, the target antigens are not known. Sequencing targeted expressed TCRB transcripts, as all isolated RNA had been reverse transcribed. Repertoires were generated with immunoSEQ multiplex PCR, while TCRdb's copy carries only in-frame clones and drops some. There are about 340,000 clones in the sample; approximately 13% occur only once, and roughly 0.016% lies in the top ten. Sequencing input: naive CD4+ T cells from blood. These receptors were obtained from a woman between 18 and 29 years old with type 1 diabetes.

This clone appeared a few times. The V gene is TRBV2, the J gene TRBJ2-1; no definite D call. The CDR3 is made up of 14 amino acids. V lost 6 bases and J 0 bases, leaving 9 bases between the germline ends. Germline V gene lookup returns CDR1 SNHLY and CDR2 FYNNEI. This chain's CDR3 is CASRLLSSYNEQFF. For the CDR3, the DNA is TGTGCCAGCAGATTGCTGAGCTCCTACAATGAGCAGTTCTTC.

This clone was detected many times. The chain recombines TRBV29-1 with TRBJ2-5; 7 bases agree with TRBD1. This CDR3 has 13 amino acids. The junction had 7 bases not matched to a gene; V was cut back by 7 bases and J by 2 bases. Germline V gene sequence: CDR1 SQVTM, CDR2 ANQGSEA. This CDR3 reads CSAPGTDQETQYF. DNA of the CDR3: TGCAGCGCCCCTGGGACAGATCAAGAGACCCAGTACTTC.

This clone was counted between two and nine times. The rearrangement uses TRBV23-1 and TRBJ2-3, with 7 bases matching TRBD2. TRBV23-1 is known as an ORF, though its function is uncertain. The ends lost 8 bases at V and 2 bases at J; junction bases unmatched: 16. CDR3 length: 17 amino acids. CDR3 in DNA: TGCGCCAGCGGTATTTTTCCGGGAGGCCCTAACACAGATACGCAGTATTTT. This sequence encodes CASGIFPGGPNTDTQYF.

The chain combines TRBV30 with TRBJ1-2; possibly TRBD1 for D (5 bases). CDR1 is GTSNPN, CDR2 SVGIG, per germline (reference sequence). The CDR3 loop spans 13 amino acids. V gave up 7 bases and J gave up 3 bases, with 15 bases separating them. The CDR3 coding sequence is TGTGCCTTATCGACGGGGGTCCACTATGGCTACACCTTC. Residues: CALSTGVHYGYTF.

This clone came up a few times. The V and J genes are TRBV28 and TRBJ2-7; 10 bases line up with TRBD2. Germline V gene data show CDR1 as MDHEN and CDR2 as SYDVKM. V lost 2 bases to trimming and J lost 4 bases; unmatched junction nucleotides: 5. CDR3 length equals 15 residues. CDR3 sequence reads: CASSLATSGPYEQYV. CDR3 nucleotides: TGTGCCAGCAGTTTAGCGACTAGCGGGCCATACGAGCAGTACGTC.

Only a few counts were recorded for this clone. V and J are TRBV5-1 and TRBJ2-7; D unclear. CDR3 size: 12 residues. CDR1 and CDR2 from the germline V gene are SGHRS and YFSETQ. Trimming stripped 2 bases from V and 3 bases from J, with 6 bases between. The CDR3 here is CASSFDIYEQYF. DNA for the CDR3: TGCGCCAGCAGCTTCGACATCTACGAGCAGTACTTC.

The J gene is TRBJ2-7, the V gene TRBV30, with 8 positions matching TRBD2. CDR1 GTSNPN and CDR2 SVGIG come from the germline V gene (reference sequence). The length of the CDR3 is 12 residues. With V trimmed by 8 bases and J by 4 bases, 7 bases remained unmatched. The CDR3 here is CAVSGIGYEQYF. The CDR3, as DNA: TGTGCCGTTAGCGGGATCGGGTACGAGCAGTACTTC.

In this sample, this clone turned up a few times. This rearrangement joins TRBV5-1 to TRBJ2-7; 8 bases are shared with TRBD2. Germline V gene lookup returns CDR1 SGHRS and CDR2 YFSETQ. This CDR3 region has 15 residues. Germline trimming cut 0 bases from V and 2 bases from J; bases unmatched to any gene: 4. The chain's CDR3 is CASSLEPGGPYEQYF. In DNA, the CDR3 is TGCGCCAGCAGCTTGGAACCGGGAGGGCCCTACGAGCAGTACTTC.

The chain recombines TRBV5-6 with TRBJ2-5, with D possibly TRBD1 on 5 matching bases. CDR1 and CDR2 from the germline V gene are SGHDT and YYEEEE. Trimming pared 0 bases from V and 5 bases from J, leaving 8 bases between. The CDR3 loop spans 13 amino acids. The CDR3 loop is CASSLVGAETQYF. The CDR3 region has the DNA TGTGCCAGCAGCTTGGTAGGGGCGGAGACCCAGTACTTC.

CDR3 DNA: TGTGCCAGCAGCCCCCGACTAGCGGGAGGGAGTTATGAGCAGTTCTTC. Translating gives CASSPRLAGGSYEQFF. V gene TRBV9 combines with J gene TRBJ2-1; 14 nucleotides align to TRBD2. Germline V CDR1 and CDR2: SGDLS, YYNGEE. Losses at the gene ends were 4 bases for V and 8 bases for J; bases not matched to a gene: 8. This CDR3 has 16 amino acids.

The sample holds one count of this clone. The chain links TRBV28 to TRBJ2-7; the D is unclear. The CDR3 is 10 amino acids. Germline V gene sequence: CDR1 MDHEN, CDR2 SYDVKM. Between the trimmed V and J ends, which lost 5 bases and 7 bases, there was a span of 6 bases. CDR3 in DNA: TGTGCCAGCAGTGGGCTGGAGCAGTACTTC. This codes for CASSGLEQYF.

As for this clone: The same CDR3 arises from other DNA sequences in this sample as well. The chain employs TRBV5-1 and TRBJ2-5, with 7 positions matching TRBD1. Germline V gene data show CDR1 as SGHRS and CDR2 as YFSETQ. The CDR3 has 14 amino acids. The trim removed 4 bases at V and 1 base at J, leaving 4 bases unmatched. The CDR3 loop reads CASSQGQTQETQYF. The CDR3 nucleotides are TGCGCCAGCAGCCAGGGACAGACCCAAGAGACCCAGTACTTC.

The CDR3: CASSFGPGQGYNEQFF. The CDR3 nucleotides are TGTGCCAGCAGTTTTGGGCCGGGACAGGGCTACAATGAGCAGTTCTTC. The rearrangement uses TRBV28 and TRBJ2-1; 9 nucleotides agree with TRBD1. Trimming cost V 3 bases and J 3 bases; bases outside gene matches: 6. Germline CDR1 is MDHEN and CDR2 is SYDVKM. The CDR3 spans 16 residues. The complete variable domain, with remaining parts taken from reference TRBV28 and TRBJ2-1, reads DVKVTQSSRYLVKRTGEKVFLECVQDMDHENMFWYRQDPGLGLRLIYFSYDVKMKEKGDIPEGYSVSREKKERFSLILESASTNQTSMYLCASSFGPGQGYNEQFFGPGTRLTVL.

This sequence joins TRBV18 and TRBJ2-1; 10 bases line up with TRBD2. V trimming: 0 bases; J trimming: 8 bases; junction bases outside the gene matches: 1. CDR3 length equals 14 residues. Germline V gives CDR1 KGHSH, CDR2 LQKENI. CDR3 residues: CASSPPGLADEQFF. CDR3 DNA: TGTGCCAGCTCACCACCCGGACTAGCGGATGAGCAGTTCTTC.

This clone has just a few counts. This chain connects TRBV19 to TRBJ1-1; 9 bases are shared with TRBD1. This CDR3 is built from 14 residues. J was trimmed by 4 bases and V by 7 bases; bases with no gene match: 7. Looked up from germline, CDR1 is LNHDA and CDR2 is SQIVND (reference sequence). The CDR3 DNA reads as TGTGCCAGTATTCCGACAGGGGGAGGCACTGAAGCTTTCTTT. Encoded protein: CASIPTGGGTEAFF.

This clone was found a few times. This rearrangement joins TRBV30 to TRBJ2-1; the D gene is possibly TRBD1 (6 bases). Germline CDR1 reads GTSNPN; CDR2 reads SVGIG (reference sequence). The length of the CDR3 is 14 residues. V was trimmed by 3 bases and J by 8 bases, leaving 17 bases between them. CDR3 protein: CAWSPITTGYEQFF. The CDR3 bases are TGTGCCTGGAGCCCTATTACCACAGGGTATGAGCAGTTCTTC.

This clone has a handful of counts. The gene calls are TRBV6-5 and TRBJ1-2; D uncertain. Trimming cost V 6 bases and J 8 bases, with 19 bases left between them. Germline V CDR1 and CDR2: MNHEY, SVGAGI. The CDR3 runs to 14 residues. The CDR3 bases are TGTGCCAGCAGCCGCCGTACCTTTGAGCGGGGCTACACCTTC. The encoded protein is CASSRRTFERGYTF.

CDR3 sequence reads: CASMPLAGTYEQYF. The CDR3 DNA reads as TGCGCCAGCATGCCCCTAGCGGGTACCTACGAGCAGTACTTC. The rearrangement links TRBV5-1 to TRBJ2-7, with 8 bases identical to TRBD2. V gave up 6 bases and J gave up 2 bases; unmatched junction bases: 7. There are 14 residues in the CDR3. Germline V gives CDR1 SGHRS, CDR2 YFSETQ.

As concerns this clone: The sample holds other DNA sequences that translate to the same CDR3. V gene TRBV7-2 combines with J gene TRBJ2-1; TRBD1 matches at 7 bases. The CDR3 is 15 amino acids. The germline gives CDR1 SGHTA, CDR2 FQGNSA. Trimming took 1 base from V and 0 from J; bases not matched to a gene: 0. The CDR3 DNA reads TGTGCCAGCAGCTTAGGACAGGGCTCCTACAATGAGCAGTTCTTC. Translating it yields CASSLGQGSYNEQFF.

This clone was seen a few times. This chain uses TRBV9 with TRBJ2-5, with 9 bases that match TRBD1. The length of the CDR3 is 16 residues. The junction had 11 bases not matched to a gene; V was cut back by 4 bases and J by 4 bases. The germline gives CDR1 SGDLS, CDR2 YYNGEE. The CDR3: CASSFSTGTGRETQYF. CDR3 nucleotides: TGTGCCAGCAGCTTTTCAACTGGGACAGGGCGAGAGACCCAGTACTTC.

This clone was detected a few times. This rearrangement joins TRBV15 to TRBJ2-2; 7 bases are a match to TRBD2. Per the germline V gene, CDR1 is LNHNV and CDR2 is YYDKDF (reference sequence). The CDR3 spans 19 residues. The V gene end was trimmed by 0 bases and the J gene end by 5 bases; junction bases not matched to a gene: 15. In nucleotides, the CDR3 is TGTGCCACCAGCAGAGACTGGAGCACACGGGGAGGGCCGACCGGGGAGCTGTTTTTT. Translated, it gives CATSRDWSTRGGPTGELFF.

A few counts support this clone. The CDR3, as DNA: TGTGCCAGCAGTTTAGGCCCCAATGAAGCTTTCTTT. This encodes CASSLGPNEAFF. The V call is TRBV28, the J call TRBJ1-1; D remains ambiguous. Trimming cost V 2 bases and J 7 bases, with 8 bases left between them. Per the germline V gene, CDR1 is MDHEN and CDR2 is SYDVKM. The CDR3 totals 12 residues.

This chain joins TRBV29-1 and TRBJ1-1; 7 nucleotides agree with TRBD1. Looked up from germline, CDR1 is SQVTM and CDR2 is ANQGSEA. After removal of 7 bases from V and 1 base from J, the junction contained 6 bases not matched to a gene. The CDR3 contains 13 residues. The CDR3 coding sequence is TGCAGCGCGAGGGGACAGCGGAACACTGAAGCTTTCTTT. Translated: CSARGQRNTEAFF. The whole variable domain, remainder taken from reference TRBV29-1 and TRBJ1-1, is SAVISQKPSRDICQRGTSLTIQCQVDSQVTMMFWYRQQPGQSLTLIATANQGSEATYESGFVIDKFPISRPNLTFSTLTVSNMSPEDSSIYLCSARGQRNTEAFFGQGTRLTVV.

This rearrangement joins TRBV28 to TRBJ2-3, with D unresolved. Germline assignment: CDR1 MDHEN and CDR2 SYDVKM. Trimming pared 0 bases from V and 3 bases from J, leaving 7 bases between. The CDR3 consists of 14 residues. The CDR3 sequence is CASSLWPGTDTQYF. The CDR3, as DNA: TGTGCCAGCAGTTTATGGCCCGGGACAGATACGCAGTATTTT. Looking up the rest from reference TRBV28 and TRBJ2-3 gives the full variable domain: DVKVTQSSRYLVKRTGEKVFLECVQDMDHENMFWYRQDPGLGLRLIYFSYDVKMKEKGDIPEGYSVSREKKERFSLILESASTNQTSMYLCASSLWPGTDTQYFGPGTRLTVL.

Here the CDR3 reads CASSLAVTSTDTQYF. DNA of the CDR3: TGTGCCAGCAGCTTAGCGGTGACTAGCACAGATACGCAGTATTTT. V and J are TRBV7-2 and TRBJ2-3; D not certain. Between the trimmed V and J ends, which lost 0 bases and 0 bases, there was a span of 7 bases. Germline CDR1 reads SGHTA; CDR2 reads FQGNSA. The CDR3 covers 15 residues. Full variable domain (outside the CDR3, taken from reference TRBV7-2 and TRBJ2-3): GAGVSQSPSNKVTEKGKDVELRCDPISGHTALYWYRQSLGQGLEFLIYFQGNSAPDKSGLPSDRFSAERTGGSVSTLTIQRTQQEDSAVYLCASSLAVTSTDTQYFGPGTRLTVL.